The 16 T cell receptor beta chains below all came from one sample that was sequenced in a study of T cell changes during pregnancy in multiple sclerosis. The table came from immunoSEQ multiplex PCR; TCRdb's copy has only in-frame clones and leaves some out. The data contain around 68,000 clones, around nine tenths of them singletons. Sequencing used CD4+ T cells from peripheral blood mononuclear cells, obtained before pregnancy. These receptors were collected from a female donor with multiple sclerosis, enrolled in a pregnancy study.

V usage is TRBV11-3 and J usage is TRBJ2-7, with D possibly matching TRBD1 (5 bases). The CDR3 totals 12 residues. Germline V gene sequence: CDR1 SGHNT, CDR2 YENEEA. Trimming took 5 bases from V and 3 from J, leaving 8 bases between them. The CDR3 loop is CASSPDSYEQYF. As DNA, the CDR3 is TGTGCCAGCAGCCCTGACAGCTACGAGCAGTACTTC.

The chain is built from TRBV7-9 and TRBJ1-4; the D gene is possibly TRBD1 (5 bases). V shed 4 bases and J shed 8 bases, with 17 bases lying between them. The CDR3 runs to 15 residues. Per germline, CDR1 SEHNR and CDR2 FQNEAQ (reference sequence). CDR3 protein: CASSSRGGEVEKLFF. CDR3 coding DNA: TGTGCCAGCAGCTCGAGGGGAGGGGAGGTAGAAAAACTGTTTTTT.

The chain recombines TRBV6-1 with TRBJ1-6; D unresolved. Trimming shortened V by 3 bases and J by 0 bases, and 6 bases separated the two germline ends. Germline V CDR1 and CDR2: MNHNS, SASEGT. CDR3 length equals 15 residues. The DNA of the CDR3 is TGTGCCAGCAGTGAGGTTAGCTCCTATAATTCACCCCTCCACTTT. Its translation: CASSEVSSYNSPLHF.

The sample holds one count of this clone. J is TRBJ1-5 and V is TRBV5-1; 8 nucleotides match TRBD1. This CDR3 contains 15 residues. Trimming took 3 bases from V and 6 from J; bases not matched to a gene: 8. The germline V gene has CDR1 SGHRS and CDR2 YFSETQ. For the CDR3, the DNA is TGCGCCAGCAGCTCCGGACAGGGAGAGGGTCAGCCCCAGCATTTT. This encodes CASSSGQGEGQPQHF.

The chain has TRBV19 and TRBJ1-4; a weak D match, TRBD1 (5 bases). Germline CDR1 is LNHDA and CDR2 is SQIVND (reference sequence). The CDR3 has 15 amino acids. Deletions cut 7 bases from V and 8 bases from J, with 20 bases between. The CDR3 loop reads CASTTRSGGREKLFF. Written as DNA, the CDR3 is TGTGCCAGTACCACCCGTTCGGGGGGACGCGAAAAACTGTTTTTT.

Details on this clone: The same CDR3 can be traced to other DNA sequences in this sample. The chain recombines TRBV18 with TRBJ2-5, with D possibly matching TRBD1 (5 bases). Per the germline V gene, CDR1 is KGHSH and CDR2 is LQKENI. V lost 2 bases, J lost 4 bases, and 5 bases lay in between. This CDR3 comprises 12 residues. CDR3 sequence reads: CASSPRGETQYF. The CDR3 DNA follows: TGTGCCAGCTCACCAAGGGGAGAGACCCAGTACTTC.

The V gene is TRBV28, the J gene TRBJ2-7; TRBD2 aligns across 8 bases. V was clipped by 5 bases and J by 3 bases; unmatched bases: 18. The CDR3 sequence is 18 residues long. Germline CDR1 and CDR2: MDHEN and SYDVKM. Written as DNA, the CDR3 is TGTGCCAGCAGTCGAGTTCGGATAAGCGGGAGAGGGGTCTACGAGCAGTACTTC. It yields the protein CASSRVRISGRGVYEQYF. Together with reference TRBV28 and TRBJ2-7, the CDR3 gives the full variable domain: DVKVTQSSRYLVKRTGEKVFLECVQDMDHENMFWYRQDPGLGLRLIYFSYDVKMKEKGDIPEGYSVSREKKERFSLILESASTNQTSMYLCASSRVRISGRGVYEQYFGPGTRLTVT.

The V gene is TRBV28, the J gene TRBJ2-3; D is uncertain. CDR1 MDHEN and CDR2 SYDVKM come from the germline V gene. Between the trimmed V and J ends, which lost 5 bases and 6 bases, there was a span of 15 bases. The length of the CDR3 is 14 residues. The CDR3 DNA is TGTGCCAGCAGTATCCTTCTCCTCTCGGATACGCAGTATTTT. Translated: CASSILLLSDTQYF. Looking up the rest from reference TRBV28 and TRBJ2-3 gives the full variable domain: DVKVTQSSRYLVKRTGEKVFLECVQDMDHENMFWYRQDPGLGLRLIYFSYDVKMKEKGDIPEGYSVSREKKERFSLILESASTNQTSMYLCASSILLLSDTQYFGPGTRLTVL.

This clone was detected once. The V and J genes are TRBV30 and TRBJ1-2; 7 bases match TRBD1. This CDR3 comprises 13 residues. The ends lost 2 bases at V and 5 bases at J; junction bases unmatched: 5. Germline-derived CDR1 and CDR2 are GTSNPN and SVGIG (reference sequence). CDR3 in amino acids: CAWSPQGLYGYTF. The CDR3 nucleotides are TGTGCCTGGAGTCCACAGGGGCTTTATGGCTACACCTTC.

The chain recombines TRBV5-1 with TRBJ1-4, with 10 bases aligning to TRBD1. The CDR3 sequence is 17 residues long. Germline trimming cut 0 bases from V and 4 bases from J; bases unmatched to any gene: 6. Germline loops: CDR1 SGHRS, CDR2 YFSETQ. The CDR3 DNA is TGCGCCAGCAGCTTGGTGGGACAGGGGCGAATTAATGAAAAACTGTTTTTT. Amino acids: CASSLVGQGRINEKLFF.

The chain uses TRBV28 and TRBJ1-2, with 7 bases matching TRBD1. V was pared by 3 bases and J by 2 bases, with 9 bases of the junction left unmatched. The CDR3 has 16 residues. Germline V gene sequence: CDR1 MDHEN, CDR2 SYDVKM. In nucleotides, the CDR3 is TGTGCCAGCAGTTTCCTTCCCGGGACAGTGAACTATGGCTACACCTTC. Protein product: CASSFLPGTVNYGYTF.

The chain recombines TRBV6-1 with TRBJ1-1; no clear D. This CDR3 is built from 15 residues. Between the trimmed V and J ends, which lost 4 bases and 3 bases, there was a span of 15 bases. Germline CDR1 is MNHNS and CDR2 is SASEGT. In DNA form, the CDR3 reads TGTGCCAGCAGTGCCCGAGGGAATCGTGACACTGAAGCTTTCTTT. Its translation is CASSARGNRDTEAFF.

The rearrangement uses TRBV5-1 and TRBJ1-2; TRBD1 agrees at 10 bases. V was pared by 4 bases and J by 4 bases, with 13 bases of the junction left unmatched. The germline gives CDR1 SGHRS, CDR2 YFSETQ. There are 17 residues in the CDR3. The CDR3 here is CASSASRQGASIYGYTF. Written as DNA, the CDR3 is TGCGCCAGCAGCGCCAGTCGACAGGGGGCTTCTATCTATGGCTACACCTTC. The full variable domain, completed using reference TRBV5-1 and TRBJ1-2, is KAGVTQTPRYLIKTRGQQVTLSCSPISGHRSVSWYQQTPGQGLQFLFEYFSETQRNKGNFPGRFSGRQFSNSRSEMNVSTLELGDSALYLCASSASRQGASIYGYTFGSGTRLTVV.

V usage is TRBV18 and J usage is TRBJ1-1; D might be TRBD1 (6 bases). V dropped 4 bases and J dropped 1 base, with 10 bases sitting between them. The CDR3 consists of 14 residues. Germline V CDR1 and CDR2: KGHSH, LQKENI. The DNA for the CDR3 is TGTGCCAGCTCACTAGGGGGATGGAACACTGAAGCTTTCTTT. Translated: CASSLGGWNTEAFF. The full variable domain, in which reference TRBV18 and TRBJ1-1 provide the parts outside the CDR3, is NAGVMQNPRHLVRRRGQEARLRCSPMKGHSHVYWYRQLPEEGLKFMVYLQKENIIDESGMPKERFSAEFPKEGPSILRIQQVVRGDSAAYFCASSLGGWNTEAFFGQGTRLTVV.

The gene calls are TRBV5-1 and TRBJ1-2; TRBD1 matches at 8 bases. Germline CDR1 is SGHRS and CDR2 is YFSETQ. This CDR3 has 14 residues. J lost 4 bases, V lost 4 bases, and 6 bases had no gene match. The CDR3 protein is CASSPTTGGYGYTF. In nucleotides, the CDR3 is TGCGCCAGCAGCCCTACCACAGGGGGCTATGGCTACACCTTC.

This clone turned up a few times. The chain couples TRBV30 to TRBJ1-1, with D perhaps matching TRBD1 (5 bases). Germline V lookup: CDR1 GTSNPN, CDR2 SVGIG (reference sequence). V lost 4 bases and J 4 bases, leaving 13 bases between the germline ends. The CDR3 consists of 13 residues. CDR3 nucleotides: TGTGCCTGGATTAGGGGTCTCCGCACTGAAGCTTTCTTT. Translated: CAWIRGLRTEAFF.